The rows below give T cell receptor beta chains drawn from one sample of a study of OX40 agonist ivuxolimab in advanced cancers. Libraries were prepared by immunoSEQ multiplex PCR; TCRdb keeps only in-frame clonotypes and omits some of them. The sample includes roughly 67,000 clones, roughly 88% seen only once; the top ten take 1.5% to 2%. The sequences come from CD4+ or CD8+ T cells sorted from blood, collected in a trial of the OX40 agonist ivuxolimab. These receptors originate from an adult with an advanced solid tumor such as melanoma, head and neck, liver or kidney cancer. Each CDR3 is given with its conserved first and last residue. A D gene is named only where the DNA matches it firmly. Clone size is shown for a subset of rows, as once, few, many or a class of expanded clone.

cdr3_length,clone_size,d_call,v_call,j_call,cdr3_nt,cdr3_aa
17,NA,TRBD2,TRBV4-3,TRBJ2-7,TGCGCCAGCAGCAAGGGACTAGCGGGAGTGGGAGGCTTCGAGCAGTACTTC,CASSKGLAGVGGFEQYF
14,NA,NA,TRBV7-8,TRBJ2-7,TGTGCCAGCAGCTTAGCCCTGGACAACTACGAGCAGTACTTC,CASSLALDNYEQYF
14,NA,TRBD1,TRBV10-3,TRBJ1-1,TGTGCCATCAGTGAGTATACAGGGGGCACTGAAGCTTTCTTT,CAISEYTGGTEAFF
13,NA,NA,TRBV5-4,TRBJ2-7,TGTGCCAGCAGCCGGGGACCCGAATACGAGCAGTACTTC,CASSRGPEYEQYF
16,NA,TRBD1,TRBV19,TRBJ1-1,TGTGCCAGTAGTGTCGTCCGTGCTCAGGGGGGAACTGAAGCTTTCTTT,CASSVVRAQGGTEAFF
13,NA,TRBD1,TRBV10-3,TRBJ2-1,TGTGCCACCTGGACAGGGGGGGTCAATGAGCAGTTCTTC,CATWTGGVNEQFF
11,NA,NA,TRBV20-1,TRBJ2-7,TGCAGTGCTAGGAACGCCTACGAGCAGTACTTC,CSARNAYEQYF
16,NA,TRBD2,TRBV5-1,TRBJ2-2,TGCGCCAGCAACCTGGGACTAGCGGGATTCACCGGGGAGCTGTTTTTT,CASNLGLAGFTGELFF
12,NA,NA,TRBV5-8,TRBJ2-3,TGTGCCAGCAGCTTGATGCAGGGCTGGCAGTATTTT,CASSLMQGWQYF
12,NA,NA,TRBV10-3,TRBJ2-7,TGTGCCATCAGATCAGGGTTTTCCGAGCAGTACTTC,CAIRSGFSEQYF
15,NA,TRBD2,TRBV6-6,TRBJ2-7,TGTGCCAGCAAGGCCTCTGAGACTAGCAGCTACGAGCAGTACTTC,CASKASETSSYEQYF
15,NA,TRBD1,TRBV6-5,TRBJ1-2,TGTGCCAGCAGTATAACAGGGGGCAGTCACTATGGCTACACCTTC,CASSITGGSHYGYTF
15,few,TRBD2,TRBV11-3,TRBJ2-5,TGTGCCAGCAGCTTAGGACTAGCGTTTCAAGAGACCCAGTACTTC,CASSLGLAFQETQYF
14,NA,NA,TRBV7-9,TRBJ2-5,TGTGCCAGCAGCTTCAGGGGTCCCCAAGAGACCCAGTACTTC,CASSFRGPQETQYF
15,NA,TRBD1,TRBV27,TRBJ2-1,TGTGCCAGCAGTTTAAGCACGGGACAGTTCAATGAGCAGTTCTTC,CASSLSTGQFNEQFF
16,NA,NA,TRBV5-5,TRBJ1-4,TGTGCCAGCAGCTTCGGGTCTACAGGAGTTAATGAAAAACTGTTTTTT,CASSFGSTGVNEKLFF
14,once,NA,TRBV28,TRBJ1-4,TGTGCCAGCAGGCGGACAGCTCTATCCGAAAAACTGTTTTTT,CASRRTALSEKLFF
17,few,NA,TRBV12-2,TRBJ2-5,TGTGCAAGTCGCTTAGTTCTCAGGGTTCGAATCCAAGAGACCCAGTACTTC,CASRLVLRVRIQETQYF
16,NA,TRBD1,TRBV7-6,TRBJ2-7,TGTGCCAGCAGCTTAGCGCCGGGACAGGGGGCGAGGGAGCAGTACTTC,CASSLAPGQGAREQYF
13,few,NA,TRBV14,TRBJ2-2,TGTGCCAGCAGCCCCATATCCACCGGGGAGCTGTTTTTT,CASSPISTGELFF
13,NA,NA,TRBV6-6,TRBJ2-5,TGTGCCAGCAGTACTTGGCAAGGAGTCCCCCAGTACTTC,CASSTWQGVPQYF
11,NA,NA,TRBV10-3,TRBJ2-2,TGTGCCATCAGGGAGACCGGGGAGCTGTTTTTT,CAIRETGELFF
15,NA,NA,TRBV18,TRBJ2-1,TGTGCCAGCTCACTGGGGGGAAAAACCTACAATGAGCAGTTCTTC,CASSLGGKTYNEQFF
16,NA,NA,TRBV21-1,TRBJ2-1,TGTGCCAGCAGCAAAGTTTTAGTCCCGGGGGGCAATGAGCAGTTCTTC,CASSKVLVPGGNEQFF
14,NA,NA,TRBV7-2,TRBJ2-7,TGTGCCAGCAGCTTAAATAAACAGGGCCACGAGCAGTACTTC,CASSLNKQGHEQYF
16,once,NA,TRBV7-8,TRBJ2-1,TGTGCCAGCAGCTCAAAAGGGACTCTGTCCTACAATGAGCAGTTCTTC,CASSSKGTLSYNEQFF
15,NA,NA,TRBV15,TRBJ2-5,TGTGCCACCAGCAGAGAGGTCCCAGGCCAAGAGACCCAGTACTTC,CATSREVPGQETQYF
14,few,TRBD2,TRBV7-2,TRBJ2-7,TGTGCCAGCACCGAGGGACTAGCGGGAGACGAGCAGTACTTC,CASTEGLAGDEQYF